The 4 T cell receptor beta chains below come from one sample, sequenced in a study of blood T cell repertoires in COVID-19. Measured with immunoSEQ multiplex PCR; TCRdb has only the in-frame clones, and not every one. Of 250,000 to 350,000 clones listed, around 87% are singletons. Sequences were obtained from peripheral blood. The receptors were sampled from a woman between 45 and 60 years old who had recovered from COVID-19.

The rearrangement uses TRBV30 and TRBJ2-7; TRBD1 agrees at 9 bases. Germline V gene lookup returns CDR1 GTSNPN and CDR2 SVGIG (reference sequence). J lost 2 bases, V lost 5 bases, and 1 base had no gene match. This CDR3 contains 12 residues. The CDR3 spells CAWGTGPYEQYF. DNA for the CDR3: TGTGCCTGGGGGACAGGGCCCTACGAGCAGTACTTC.

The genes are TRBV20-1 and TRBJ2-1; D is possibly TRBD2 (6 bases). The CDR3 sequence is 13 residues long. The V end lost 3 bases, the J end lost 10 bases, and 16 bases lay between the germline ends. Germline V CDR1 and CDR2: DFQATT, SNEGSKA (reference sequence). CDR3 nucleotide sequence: TGCAGTGCTAGTGTGTCCGGGACTTTGGAGCAGTTCTTC. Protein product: CSASVSGTLEQFF.

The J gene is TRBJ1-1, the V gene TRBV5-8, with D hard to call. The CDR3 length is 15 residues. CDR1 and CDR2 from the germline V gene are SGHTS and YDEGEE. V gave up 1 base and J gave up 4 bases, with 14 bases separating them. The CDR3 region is CASSLMGFRGTEAFF. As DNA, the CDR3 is TGTGCCAGCAGCTTGATGGGATTCCGGGGCACTGAAGCTTTCTTT.

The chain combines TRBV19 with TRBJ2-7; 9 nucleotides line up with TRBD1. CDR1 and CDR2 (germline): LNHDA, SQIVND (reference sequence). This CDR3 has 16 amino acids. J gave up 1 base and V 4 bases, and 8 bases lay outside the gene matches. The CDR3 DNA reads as TGTGCCAGTAGTAGGGGAAGGGACAGGGAATCCTACGAGCAGTACTTC. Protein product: CASSRGRDRESYEQYF.